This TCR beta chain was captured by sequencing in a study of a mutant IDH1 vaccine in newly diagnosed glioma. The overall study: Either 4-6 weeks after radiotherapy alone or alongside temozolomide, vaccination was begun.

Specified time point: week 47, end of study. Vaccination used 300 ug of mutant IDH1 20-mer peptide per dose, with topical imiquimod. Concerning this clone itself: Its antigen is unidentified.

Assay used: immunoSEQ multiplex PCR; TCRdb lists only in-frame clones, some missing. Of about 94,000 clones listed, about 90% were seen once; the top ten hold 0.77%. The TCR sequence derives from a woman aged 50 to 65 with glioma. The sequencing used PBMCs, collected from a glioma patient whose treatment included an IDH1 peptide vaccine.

CDR3 in DNA: TGCGCCAGCAGCGAGACAGGGATCTCTGGAAACACCATATATTTT. It yields the protein CASSETGISGNTIYF. V is TRBV5-1 and J is TRBJ1-3; TRBD1 matches at 7 bases. This CDR3 contains 15 residues. Per germline, CDR1 SGHRS and CDR2 YFSETQ. With 4 bases clipped from V and 0 bases from J, the junction kept 4 bases outside the gene matches.